What follows is one T cell receptor (beta chain) and its context. This entry is derived from a study of T cell responses to AZD1222 COVID-19 vaccine. Assay: immunoSEQ multiplex PCR; the TCRdb copy retains only in-frame clones and omits some. The table records under 150,000 clones, 85% to 95% of them present only once. V lost 6 bases, J lost 6 bases, and 15 bases lay in between. The CDR3 is made up of 15 amino acids. Germline V gene lookup returns CDR1 ENHRY and CDR2 SYGVKD. The receptor's source is an adult in good health. This chain links TRBV10-3 with TRBJ1-6, with D possibly TRBD1 on 5 matching bases. The sequences come from peripheral blood, collected on day 0 of AZD1222 vaccination. CDR3 nucleotides: TGTGCCATCAGACCAATGGGGGGGATTAATTCACCCCTCCACTTT. It specifies CAIRPMGGINSPLHF.